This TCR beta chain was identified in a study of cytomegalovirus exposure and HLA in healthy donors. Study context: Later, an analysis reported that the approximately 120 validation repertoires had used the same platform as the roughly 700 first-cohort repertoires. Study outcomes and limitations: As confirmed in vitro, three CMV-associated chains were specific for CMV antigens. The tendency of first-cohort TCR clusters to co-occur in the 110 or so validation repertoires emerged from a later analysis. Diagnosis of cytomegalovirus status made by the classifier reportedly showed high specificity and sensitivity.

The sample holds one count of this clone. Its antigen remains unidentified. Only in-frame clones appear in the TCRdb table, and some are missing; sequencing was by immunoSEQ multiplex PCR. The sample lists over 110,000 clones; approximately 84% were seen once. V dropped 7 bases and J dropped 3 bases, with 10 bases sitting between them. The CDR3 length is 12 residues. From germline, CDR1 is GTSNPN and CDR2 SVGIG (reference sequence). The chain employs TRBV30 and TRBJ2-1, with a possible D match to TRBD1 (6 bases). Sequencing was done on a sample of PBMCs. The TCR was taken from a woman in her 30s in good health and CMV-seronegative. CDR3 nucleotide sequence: TGTGCCTATCGGACAGACTACAATGAGCAGTTCTTC. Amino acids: CAYRTDYNEQFF.